This TCR beta chain was obtained from a study of beta chain features in type 1 diabetes. The CDR3 extends over 14 amino acids. With 2 bases clipped from V and 6 bases from J, the junction kept 8 bases outside the gene matches. Germline V lookup: CDR1 SGHDT, CDR2 YYEEEE. Sequencing targeted expressed TCRB transcripts, as all isolated RNA had been reverse transcribed. Sequenced by immunoSEQ multiplex PCR; TCRdb stores in-frame clones only, minus some. The table has around 40,000 clones, roughly half seen once; the top ten hold over 2%. The clonotype originates from a woman between 18 and 30 years old in good health. The J gene is TRBJ2-7, the V gene TRBV5-6; 7 bases align to TRBD2. The source material was Tregs from blood. Here the CDR3 DNA reads TGTGCCAGCAGCTTTGGACCCAGGGAGGGCGAGCAGTACTTC. Residues: CASSFGPREGEQYF.